These T cell receptor beta chains were read from a single sample in a study of prognosis after radiotherapy for stage I lung cancer. In TCRdb, the multiplex PCR reads were re-called with MiXCR into one record per CDR3 protein. The sample contains roughly 15,000 distinct CDR3 sequences, roughly 30% of which appear only once. Specimen: PBMCs, collected before or after stereotactic body radiation therapy (not recorded which). Receptor source: a donor aged 50 or older with non-small cell lung cancer. Each CDR3 is given without its conserved first and last residue. Rows may omit the clone size; those that give it use once, few, many or a size class.

V gene	clone size	J gene	CDR3 protein
TRBV28	.	TRBJ2-2	ASSLAGGVGDPF
TRBV5-1	.	TRBJ1-2	VSSLGQLYGYT
TRBV6-1	.	TRBJ2-5	ASGGWEGQGIQY
TRBV27	many	TRBJ2-5	ASSLIAGVGQETQY
TRBV6-2/TRBV6-3	many	TRBJ1-1	ASSERTGRTEAF
TRBV24-1	.	TRBJ2-1	ANSLMGGEQF
TRBV6-1	medium-sized	TRBJ1-6	ASSESLHQPLH
TRBV6-5	many	TRBJ1-1	AKQLLDFAEAF
TRBV6-1	.	TRBJ2-7	ASSVKIAGSYEQY
TRBV4-3	.	TRBJ2-2	ASSHGTGDTGELF
TRBV10-3	many	TRBJ2-3	ATLDRVGTDTQY
TRBV19	many	TRBJ1-1	ASSIPRVEAF
TRBV5-1	medium-sized	TRBJ2-1	ASSFGDRDYNEQF
TRBV6-5	.	TRBJ2-1	ASSYLVGKISYNEQF
TRBV9	many	TRBJ2-5	ASSISTSEETQY